This passage covers 28 T cell receptor beta chains from one sample sequenced in a study of cytomegalovirus exposure and HLA in healthy donors. PCR was performed using 60 Vbeta and 13 Jbeta primers. Data came from immunoSEQ multiplex PCR; TCRdb stores just in-frame clones and leaves some out. Of roughly 160,000 clones in the sample, around 77% were seen once. Source material: PBMCs. The source is a man over 45 in good health and CMV-seropositive.

CDR3 protein: CASSSNRDRTDQPQHF. The CDR3 nucleotides read TGTGCCAGCAGTTCCAATCGGGACAGAACAGATCAGCCCCAGCATTTT. This chain connects TRBV6-6 to TRBJ1-5, with 7 bases that match TRBD1. This CDR3 comprises 16 residues. From germline, CDR1 is MNHNY and CDR2 SVGAGI (reference sequence). The junction had 11 bases not matched to a gene; V was cut back by 4 bases and J by 5 bases.

The chain has TRBV13 and TRBJ1-1, with TRBD1 matching over 7 bases. The CDR3 runs to 13 residues. The V and J ends lost 2 bases and 8 bases, in that order; junction bases with no gene match: 5. CDR1 PRHDT and CDR2 FYEKMQ come from the germline V gene (reference sequence). CDR3 loop: CASSLRDREEAFF. CDR3 in DNA: TGTGCCAGCAGCTTACGCGACAGGGAGGAAGCTTTCTTT.

The chain joins TRBV18 to TRBJ1-3, with D perhaps TRBD1 (5 bases). The length of the CDR3 is 16 residues. The V gene lost 2 bases and the J gene lost 2 bases, with 13 bases spanning the gap. Per germline, CDR1 KGHSH and CDR2 LQKENI. CDR3 amino acids: CASSPSGTTAGNTIYF. The DNA for the CDR3 is TGTGCCAGCTCACCATCCGGGACTACAGCTGGAAACACCATATATTTT.

This chain links TRBV6-6 with TRBJ1-1, with a tentative D call TRBD1 (5 bases). The CDR3 sequence is 14 residues long. V was shortened by 2 bases and J by 0 bases, with 7 bases between the two germline ends. From germline, CDR1 is MNHNY and CDR2 SVGAGI (reference sequence). The chain's CDR3 is CASSYPQVNTEAFF. In nucleotides, the CDR3 is TGTGCCAGCAGTTACCCACAGGTGAACACTGAAGCTTTCTTT.

The J gene is TRBJ2-2, the V gene TRBV14; D is undetermined. The germline V gene has CDR1 SGHDN and CDR2 FVKESK. The V gene lost 3 bases and the J gene lost 1 base, with 9 bases spanning the gap. The CDR3 is 15 amino acids. The CDR3: CASSQELGNTGELFF. CDR3 bases: TGTGCCAGCAGCCAGGAGTTAGGGAACACCGGGGAGCTGTTTTTT.

This sequence joins TRBV10-1 and TRBJ2-1; weak D call: TRBD1 (5 bases). Germline V lookup: CDR1 WNHNN, CDR2 SYGVQD (reference sequence). There are 17 residues in the CDR3. V was pared by 3 bases and J by 0 bases, with 15 bases between. The CDR3 spells CASSEKTARSSYNEQFF. The DNA for the CDR3 is TGCGCCAGCAGTGAAAAGACAGCCAGGAGCTCCTACAATGAGCAGTTCTTC.

The rearrangement links TRBV5-1 to TRBJ1-1; 7 bases map to TRBD1. Trimming removed 7 bases from V and 5 bases from J; junction bases left unmatched: 11. Germline V CDR1 and CDR2: SGHRS, YFSETQ. The CDR3 contains 14 residues. This chain's CDR3 is CASRKEGAGTEAFF. The CDR3 DNA is TGCGCCAGCCGCAAGGAGGGGGCGGGTACTGAAGCTTTCTTT.

The chain uses TRBV29-1 and TRBJ2-3; D possibly corresponds to TRBD2 (6 bases). The CDR3 length is 16 residues. The V end was cut by 3 bases, the J end by 2 bases, with 18 bases between. The germline V gene has CDR1 SQVTM and CDR2 ANQGSEA. In nucleotides, the CDR3 is TGCAGCGTTGATCCGCTGGGAGGTACCCCCACAGATACGCAGTATTTT. It yields the protein CSVDPLGGTPTDTQYF.

The V and J genes are TRBV14 and TRBJ1-4, with 10 positions matching TRBD1. The CDR3 consists of 14 residues. V shed 4 bases and J 7 bases; nucleotides not matched to a gene: 3. Germline-derived CDR1 and CDR2 are SGHDN and FVKESK. The CDR3 region is CASSRQGAGEKLFF. DNA of the CDR3: TGTGCCAGCAGCCGACAGGGGGCAGGTGAAAAACTGTTTTTT. Supplemented by reference TRBV14 and TRBJ1-4, the full variable domain reads EAGVTQFPSHSVIEKGQTVTLRCDPISGHDNLYWYRRVMGKEIKFLLHFVKESKQDESGMPNNRFLAERTGGTYSTLKVQPAELEDSGVYFCASSRQGAGEKLFFGSGTQLSVL.

V is TRBV14 and J is TRBJ2-7; no clear D. The CDR3 consists of 15 residues. Germline V gives CDR1 SGHDN, CDR2 FVKESK. V dropped 1 base and J dropped 0 bases, with 10 bases sitting between them. The CDR3 is CASSQGAASSYEQYF. The CDR3 DNA sequence: TGTGCCAGCAGCCAAGGGGCTGCTTCCTCCTACGAGCAGTACTTC.

V usage is TRBV5-1 and J usage is TRBJ2-5; 8 bases line up with TRBD1. V gave up 6 bases and J gave up 4 bases; unmatched junction bases: 17. CDR1 is SGHRS and CDR2 is YFSETQ in the germline V gene. The length of the CDR3 is 17 residues. The chain's CDR3 is CASTDVTGTGGGETQYF. In DNA, the CDR3 is TGCGCCAGCACGGATGTAACCGGTACAGGGGGTGGAGAGACCCAGTACTTC.

The chain couples TRBV9 to TRBJ1-4; TRBD1 is a possible D gene (6 bases). Germline V gives CDR1 SGDLS, CDR2 YYNGEE. CDR3 length equals 15 residues. The germline V and J ends were trimmed by 3 bases and 5 bases, with 14 bases remaining between them. The chain's CDR3 is CASSAREGGNEKLFF. For the CDR3, the DNA is TGTGCCAGCAGCGCGAGAGAGGGGGGGAATGAAAAACTGTTTTTT.

The chain joins TRBV7-8 to TRBJ2-3, with 8 bases aligning to TRBD1. With V trimmed by 7 bases and J by 0 bases, 3 bases remained unmatched. CDR3 length equals 14 residues. The germline V gene encodes CDR1 SGHVS and CDR2 FQNEAQ. DNA for the CDR3: TGTGCCAGCACCCGACAGGGGAGCACAGATACGCAGTATTTT. The encoded protein is CASTRQGSTDTQYF.

The chain carries TRBV18 and TRBJ2-4; TRBD1 aligns across 7 bases. This CDR3 is built from 16 residues. J lost 0 bases, V lost 3 bases, and 5 bases had no gene match. Germline CDR1 and CDR2: KGHSH and LQKENI. The chain's CDR3 is CASSPLGQTAKNIQYF. CDR3 DNA: TGTGCCAGCTCACCTTTGGGACAGACAGCCAAAAACATTCAGTACTTC. The variable domain in full, with the rest retrieved from reference TRBV18 and TRBJ2-4, is NAGVMQNPRHLVRRRGQEARLRCSPMKGHSHVYWYRQLPEEGLKFMVYLQKENIIDESGMPKERFSAEFPKEGPSILRIQQVVRGDSAAYFCASSPLGQTAKNIQYFGAGTRLSVL.

This chain uses TRBV4-1 with TRBJ1-2; tentative D call: TRBD1 (5 bases). V was trimmed by 2 bases and J by 5 bases, leaving 15 bases between them. Germline CDR1 and CDR2: MGHRA and YSYEKL. This CDR3 has 15 amino acids. In DNA, the CDR3 is TGCGCCAGCAGCCAACCGACGGCAGGGCCTTATGGCTACACCTTC. It translates to CASSQPTAGPYGYTF.

This chain joins TRBV7-2 and TRBJ2-1; maybe TRBD2 (6 bases). In germline, CDR1 is SGHTA, CDR2 FQGNSA. The V end was cut by 0 bases, the J end by 8 bases, with 17 bases between. The CDR3 is 16 amino acids. CDR3 in amino acids: CASSLAGTGLIDEQFF. The DNA of the CDR3 is TGTGCCAGCAGCTTAGCCGGGACTGGCCTCATCGATGAGCAGTTCTTC.

This chain joins TRBV9 and TRBJ2-7; D perhaps matches TRBD2 (5 bases). The ends were cut back, 2 bases at V and 3 bases at J, with 12 bases in the middle. CDR1 and CDR2 (germline): SGDLS, YYNGEE. The CDR3 extends over 14 amino acids. The CDR3 here is CASSVDGDGYEQYF. The CDR3 DNA sequence: TGTGCCAGCAGCGTGGACGGGGATGGCTACGAGCAGTACTTC.

The chain uses TRBV6-5 and TRBJ2-1; 7 bases are shared with TRBD2. Germline lookup yields CDR1 MNHEY and CDR2 SVGAGI. The CDR3 consists of 14 residues. The ends lost 5 bases at V and 6 bases at J; junction bases unmatched: 7. The CDR3 is CASSPPGRANEQFF. In nucleotides, the CDR3 is TGTGCCAGCAGTCCGCCGGGGAGGGCCAATGAGCAGTTCTTC.

The chain joins TRBV29-1 to TRBJ1-4; TRBD1 aligns across 11 bases. V dropped 7 bases and J dropped 7; count of bases not matched to a gene: 8. Germline CDR1 reads SQVTM; CDR2 reads ANQGSEA. This CDR3 contains 14 residues. CDR3 residues: CSGSPGTGGEKLFF. CDR3 nucleotides: TGCAGCGGGAGTCCTGGGACAGGGGGTGAAAAACTGTTTTTT.

This chain links TRBV5-1 with TRBJ2-7; 8 bases line up with TRBD2. V shed 1 base and J 4 bases; nucleotides not matched to a gene: 7. CDR1 SGHRS and CDR2 YFSETQ come from the germline V gene. This CDR3 is built from 15 residues. This CDR3 is CASSLLSGGQYEQYF. The CDR3, as DNA: TGCGCCAGCAGCTTGTTGTCGGGGGGGCAATACGAGCAGTACTTC.

The V gene is TRBV7-2, the J gene TRBJ2-5; D is possibly TRBD1 (5 bases). This CDR3 comprises 14 residues. Trimming cost V 2 bases and J 3 bases, with 10 bases left between them. Per germline, CDR1 SGHTA and CDR2 FQGNSA. CDR3 protein: CASSLMTAKETQYF. CDR3 nucleotide sequence: TGTGCCAGCAGCTTAATGACAGCCAAAGAGACCCAGTACTTC.

The chain uses TRBV11-2 and TRBJ2-2; D remains ambiguous. V was shortened by 4 bases and J by 6 bases, with 6 bases between the two germline ends. This CDR3 has 12 residues. Germline V lookup: CDR1 SGHAT, CDR2 FQNNGV. In nucleotides, the CDR3 is TGTGCCAGCAGCTCCCTACCCGGGGAGCTGTTTTTT. It yields the protein CASSSLPGELFF.

This chain uses TRBV4-2 with TRBJ2-1, with 7 bases aligning to TRBD1. With V trimmed by 0 bases and J by 3 bases, 5 bases remained unmatched. The germline CDR1 and CDR2 sequences are LGHNA and YNFKEQ. The CDR3 contains 16 residues. The CDR3 sequence is CASSQDRAGGYNEQFF. The CDR3 DNA reads as TGTGCCAGCAGCCAAGATAGGGCAGGGGGCTACAATGAGCAGTTCTTC.

The chain carries TRBV11-3 and TRBJ2-2, with D perhaps matching TRBD1 (6 bases). Germline CDR1 SGHNT, CDR2 YENEEA. The CDR3 totals 13 residues. Trimming left V 6 bases short and J 2 bases short, with 7 bases between. CDR3 in DNA: TGTGCCAGCAGACAGGGAAACACCGGGGAGCTGTTTTTT. It codes for CASRQGNTGELFF.

The rearrangement uses TRBV27 and TRBJ1-2, with TRBD1 matching 7 bases. V shed 3 bases, J shed 5 bases, and the junction held 9 bases outside the gene matches. The CDR3 length is 15 residues. Germline CDR1 reads MNHEY; CDR2 reads SMNVEV (reference sequence). The chain's CDR3 is CASSFVGGTAYGYTF. The CDR3 nucleotides are TGTGCCAGCAGTTTCGTAGGCGGGACAGCTTATGGCTACACCTTC.

The J gene is TRBJ2-7, the V gene TRBV28, with 10 bases that match TRBD2. This CDR3 spans 13 amino acids. V trimming: 10 bases; J trimming: 4 bases; junction bases outside the gene matches: 7. From germline, CDR1 is MDHEN and CDR2 SYDVKM. The chain's CDR3 is CANSQRGGYEQYF. The CDR3 bases are TGTGCCAACTCACAGCGGGGGGGATACGAGCAGTACTTC.

V gene TRBV27 combines with J gene TRBJ2-7; D is perhaps TRBD1 (7 bases). Trimming took 4 bases from V and 4 from J, leaving 17 bases between them. This CDR3 comprises 15 residues. Per germline, CDR1 MNHEY and CDR2 SMNVEV (reference sequence). The CDR3 bases are TGTGCCAGCAGTTCACCGACAGGGAGGCGGTACGAGCAGTACTTC. It codes for CASSSPTGRRYEQYF.

With respect to this clone: Other DNA sequences in this sample translate to the same CDR3. This rearrangement joins TRBV28 to TRBJ1-1; the D is unclear. The germline V and J ends were trimmed by 3 bases and 1 base, with 6 bases remaining between them. CDR3 length: 13 amino acids. Germline V CDR1 and CDR2: MDHEN, SYDVKM. The CDR3: CASSFGGNTEAFF. DNA for the CDR3: TGTGCCAGCAGTTTCGGAGGGAACACTGAAGCTTTCTTT.